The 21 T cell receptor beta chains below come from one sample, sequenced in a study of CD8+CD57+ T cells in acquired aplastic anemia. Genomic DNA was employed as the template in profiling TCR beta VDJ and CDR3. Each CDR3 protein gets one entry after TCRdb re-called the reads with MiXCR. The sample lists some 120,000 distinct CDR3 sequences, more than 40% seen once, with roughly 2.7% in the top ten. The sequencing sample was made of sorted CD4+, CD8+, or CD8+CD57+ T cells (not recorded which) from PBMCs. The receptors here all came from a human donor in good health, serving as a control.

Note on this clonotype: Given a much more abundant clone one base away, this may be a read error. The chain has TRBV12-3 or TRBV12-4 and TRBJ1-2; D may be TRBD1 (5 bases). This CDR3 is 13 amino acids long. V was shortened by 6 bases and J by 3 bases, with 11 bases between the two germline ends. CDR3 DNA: TGTGCCAGCAGCCGAGGGGTTGACTATGGCTACACCTTC. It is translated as CASSRGVDYGYTF.

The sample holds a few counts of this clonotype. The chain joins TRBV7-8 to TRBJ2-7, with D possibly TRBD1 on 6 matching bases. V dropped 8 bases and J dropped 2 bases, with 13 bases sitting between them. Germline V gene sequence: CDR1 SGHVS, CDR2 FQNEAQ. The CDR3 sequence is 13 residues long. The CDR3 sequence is CASGRTVTYEQYF. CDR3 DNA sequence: TGTGCCAGCGGCAGGACAGTCACCTACGAGCAGTACTTC.

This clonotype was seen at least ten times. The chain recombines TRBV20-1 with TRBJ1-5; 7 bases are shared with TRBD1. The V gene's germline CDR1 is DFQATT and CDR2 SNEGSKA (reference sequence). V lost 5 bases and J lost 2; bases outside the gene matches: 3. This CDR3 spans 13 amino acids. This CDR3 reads CSADQGGNQPQHF. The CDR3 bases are TGCAGTGCTGACCAGGGGGGCAATCAGCCCCAGCATTTT.

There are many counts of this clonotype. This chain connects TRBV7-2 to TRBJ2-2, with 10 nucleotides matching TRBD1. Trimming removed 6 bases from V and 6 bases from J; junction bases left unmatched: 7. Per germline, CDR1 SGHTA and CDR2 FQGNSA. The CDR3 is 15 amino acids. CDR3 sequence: CASRVGQGSAGELFF. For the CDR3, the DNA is TGTGCCAGCAGGGTGGGACAGGGGTCCGCCGGGGAGCTGTTTTTT.

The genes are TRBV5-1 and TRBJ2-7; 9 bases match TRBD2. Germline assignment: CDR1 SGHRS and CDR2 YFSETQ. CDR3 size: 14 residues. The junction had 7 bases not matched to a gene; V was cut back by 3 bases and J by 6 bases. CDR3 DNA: TGCGCCAGCAGCTCAATTGCGGGGGGGCGCGAGCAGTACTTC. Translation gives CASSSIAGGREQYF.

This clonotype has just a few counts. In DNA form, the CDR3 reads TGTGCCAGCAAGAGGACAGGTGACTCTGGAAACACCTTC. Residues: CASKRTGDSGNTF. The chain carries TRBV19 and TRBJ1-2; 7 nucleotides align to TRBD1. Germline V gene sequence: CDR1 LNHDA, CDR2 SQIVND (reference sequence). V was clipped by 9 bases and J by 12 bases; unmatched bases: 16. The CDR3 loop spans 13 amino acids.

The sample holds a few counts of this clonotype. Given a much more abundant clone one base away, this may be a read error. The CDR3 is CASSLSGRAEAFF. The CDR3 nucleotides read TGTGCCAGCAGTTTATCAGGGAGAGCTGAAGCTTTCTTT. This chain uses TRBV12-3 or TRBV12-4 with TRBJ1-1; TRBD1 is a possible D gene (5 bases). V shed 2 bases and J shed 6 bases, with 10 bases lying between them. CDR3 length: 13 residues.

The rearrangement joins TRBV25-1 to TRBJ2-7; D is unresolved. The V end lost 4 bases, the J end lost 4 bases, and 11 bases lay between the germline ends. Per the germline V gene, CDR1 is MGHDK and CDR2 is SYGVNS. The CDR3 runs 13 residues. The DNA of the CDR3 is TGTGCCAGCAGTGCTAGTGAGAGGTACGAGCAGTACTTC. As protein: CASSASERYEQYF.

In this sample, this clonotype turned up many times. The CDR3 coding sequence is TGTGCCTGGACAGGGGTGGTTGGCTACAATGAGCAGTTCTTC. This gives the protein CAWTGVVGYNEQFF. V gene TRBV30 combines with J gene TRBJ2-1, with TRBD1 as a possible D gene (6 bases). This CDR3 is 14 amino acids long. CDR1 and CDR2 from the germline V gene are GTSNPN and SVGIG (reference sequence). Trimming stripped 4 bases from V and 3 bases from J, with 13 bases between.

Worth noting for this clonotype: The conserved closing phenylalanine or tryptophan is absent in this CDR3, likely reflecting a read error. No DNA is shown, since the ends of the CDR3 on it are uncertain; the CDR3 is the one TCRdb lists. This CDR3 reads CATSRNYGGVEASL. The genes are TRBV15 and TRBJ1-1. The CDR3 is 14 residues long, counting both termini. From germline, CDR1 is LNHNV and CDR2 YYDKDF (reference sequence).

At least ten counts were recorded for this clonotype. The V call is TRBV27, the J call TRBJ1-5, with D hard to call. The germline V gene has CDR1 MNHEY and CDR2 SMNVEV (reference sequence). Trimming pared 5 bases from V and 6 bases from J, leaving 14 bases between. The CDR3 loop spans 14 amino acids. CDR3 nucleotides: TGTGCCAGCAGTCCCGGGCGATGGGGTCAGCCCCAGCATTTT. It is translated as CASSPGRWGQPQHF.

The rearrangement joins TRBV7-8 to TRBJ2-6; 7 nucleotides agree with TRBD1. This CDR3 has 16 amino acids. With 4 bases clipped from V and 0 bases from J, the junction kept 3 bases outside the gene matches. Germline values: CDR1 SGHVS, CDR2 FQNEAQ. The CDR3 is CASSSGQISGANVLTF. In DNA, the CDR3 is TGTGCCAGCAGCTCGGGACAGATCTCTGGGGCCAACGTCCTGACTTTC.

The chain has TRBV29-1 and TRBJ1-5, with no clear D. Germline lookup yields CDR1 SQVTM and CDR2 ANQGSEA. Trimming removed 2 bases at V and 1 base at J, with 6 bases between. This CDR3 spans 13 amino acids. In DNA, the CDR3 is TGCAGCGTTGAATTTGAGAGCAATCAGCCCCAGCATTTT. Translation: CSVEFESNQPQHF.

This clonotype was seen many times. For the CDR3, the DNA is TGTGCCAGTAGTATCGGTACCGGGGAATCCCAGCCCCAGCATTTT. Amino acid sequence: CASSIGTGESQPQHF. The chain is built from TRBV19 and TRBJ1-5; D is uncertain. This CDR3 region has 15 residues. With 3 bases removed from V and 7 bases from J, the gap between germline ends came to 16 bases. CDR1 is LNHDA and CDR2 is SQIVND in the germline V gene (reference sequence).

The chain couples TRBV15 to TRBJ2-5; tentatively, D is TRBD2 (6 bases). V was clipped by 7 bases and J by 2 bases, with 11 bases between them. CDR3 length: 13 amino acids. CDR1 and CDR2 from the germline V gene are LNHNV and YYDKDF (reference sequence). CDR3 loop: CATTAGTQETQYF. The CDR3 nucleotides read TGTGCCACCACCGCGGGGACGCAAGAGACCCAGTACTTC.

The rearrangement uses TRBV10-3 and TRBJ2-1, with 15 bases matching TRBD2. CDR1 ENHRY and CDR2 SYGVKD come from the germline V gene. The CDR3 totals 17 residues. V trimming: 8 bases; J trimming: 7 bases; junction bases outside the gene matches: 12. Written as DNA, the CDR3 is TGTGCCATCCCTGCCTGGACTAGCGGGGGGGCAGGAAATGAGCAGTTCTTC. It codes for CAIPAWTSGGAGNEQFF.

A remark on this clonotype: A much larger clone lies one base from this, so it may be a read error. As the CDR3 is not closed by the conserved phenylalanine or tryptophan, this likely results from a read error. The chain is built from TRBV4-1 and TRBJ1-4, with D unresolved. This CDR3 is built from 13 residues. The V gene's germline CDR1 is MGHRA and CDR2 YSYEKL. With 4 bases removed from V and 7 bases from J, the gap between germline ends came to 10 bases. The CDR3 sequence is CASSLYFSEKLFL. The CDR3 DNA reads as TGCGCCAGCAGCCTCTATTTTAGTGAAAAACTGTTTCTT.

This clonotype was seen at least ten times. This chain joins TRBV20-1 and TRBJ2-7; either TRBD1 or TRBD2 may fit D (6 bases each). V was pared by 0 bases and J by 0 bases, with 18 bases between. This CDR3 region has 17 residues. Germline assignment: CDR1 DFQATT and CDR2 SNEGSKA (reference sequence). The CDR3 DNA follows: TGCAGTGCTAGAGATCGGGGGCGACAGACGACCTCCTACGAGCAGTACTTC. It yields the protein CSARDRGRQTTSYEQYF.

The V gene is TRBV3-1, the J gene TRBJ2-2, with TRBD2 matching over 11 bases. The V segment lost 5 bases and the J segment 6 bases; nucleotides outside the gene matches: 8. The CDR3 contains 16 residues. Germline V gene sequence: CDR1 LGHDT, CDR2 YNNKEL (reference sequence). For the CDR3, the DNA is TGTGCCAGCAGCGATCATAGCGGGGGGGCCGCCGGGGAGCTGTTTTTT. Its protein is CASSDHSGGAAGELFF. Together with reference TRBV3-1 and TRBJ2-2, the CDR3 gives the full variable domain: DTAVSQTPKYLVTQMGNDKSIKCEQNLGHDTMYWYKQDSKKFLKIMFSYNNKELIINETVPNRFSPKSPDKAHLNLHINSLELGDSAVYFCASSDHSGGAAGELFFGEGSRLTVL.

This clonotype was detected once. The CDR3 bases are TGTGCCAGCAGCGTAGCTAGGGTAGCACGGGCTGATTCCGGGGAGCTGTTTTTT. As protein: CASSVARVARADSGELFF. The chain couples TRBV9 to TRBJ2-2; D is uncertain. The CDR3 runs 18 residues. The germline V gene has CDR1 SGDLS and CDR2 YYNGEE. The V end was cut by 0 bases, the J end by 6 bases, with 21 bases between.

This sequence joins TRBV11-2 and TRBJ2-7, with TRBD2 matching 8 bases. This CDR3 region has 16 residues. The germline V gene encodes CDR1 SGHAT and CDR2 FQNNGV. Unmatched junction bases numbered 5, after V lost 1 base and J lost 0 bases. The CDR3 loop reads CASSLGVAGLSYEQYF. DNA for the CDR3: TGTGCCAGCAGCTTAGGGGTAGCGGGGCTCTCCTACGAGCAGTACTTC.